This T cell receptor beta chain was observed in a study of T cell responses to AZD1222 COVID-19 vaccine. The study's findings and limits: Clonal diversity was possibly underestimated; the donors were predominantly white British and more often female. Among those given AZD1222, only five or six were seropositive at baseline. Reports indicate that nearly half of spike-specific TCRs are directed at unmutated variant regions.

Sequencing was performed with immunoSEQ multiplex PCR; in TCRdb, only in-frame clones are kept and a portion is missing. The sample contains roughly 43,000 clones, about 82% of which appear only once. This CDR3 is built from 13 residues. V dropped 4 bases and J dropped 4; count of bases not matched to a gene: 2. Per germline, CDR1 LNHDA and CDR2 SQIVND (reference sequence). A note on this clone: Antigen specificity is unknown.

The rearrangement uses TRBV19 and TRBJ1-1; TRBD1 matches at 8 bases. Material: peripheral blood, obtained 28 days after the second dose of the MenACWY control vaccine. The receptor comes from an adult who received the MenACWY meningococcal vaccine as a control. The CDR3 loop is CASSTTGATEAFF. CDR3 DNA: TGTGCCAGTAGTACGACAGGGGCCACTGAAGCTTTCTTT.